The entry below describes one TCR beta chain. Its target is not known. This sample was taken from a study of T-cell memory formation after mild COVID-19. Study-wide background: TCR clustering was largely donor specific. Whole-study findings and limits: Contracting CD8+ clones were enriched in EMRA, CD4+ mainly in CM and EM. For second-wave clones that peaked at day 37, SARS-CoV-2 specificity went unverified.

MiXCR, applied by TCRdb to the 5' RACE reads, yields one record per CDR3 protein. The sample lists about 190,000 distinct CDR3 sequences, about a sixth seen once, with around 2.4% in the top ten. Trimming pared 3 bases from V and 5 bases from J, leaving 14 bases between. The CDR3 covers 15 residues. The genes are TRBV12-3 or TRBV12-4 and TRBJ2-1; a weak D match, TRBD1 (5 bases). The receptor comes from an adult woman who had mild COVID-19 (a few samples of this study predate the infection). Cell type and time point are not known. The sequencing sample was made of PBMCs or a T cell subset sorted from them (not recorded which). The CDR3 loop is CASSFGQGVDNEQFF. The CDR3 region has the DNA TGTGCCAGCAGTTTTGGGCAGGGTGTGGACAATGAGCAGTTCTTC.